This T cell receptor (beta chain) was identified in a study of blood T cell repertoires in COVID-19. Whole-study context: Nucleic acid was either cDNA or gDNA, and it came from T cells, B-cell-depleted T cells, or PBMCs.

V lost 3 bases to trimming and J lost 1 base; unmatched junction nucleotides: 5. Germline V gene data show CDR1 as LGHNA and CDR2 as YNFKEQ. There are 15 residues in the CDR3. Per the original methods: Estimation of nucleated cell counts was performed using reference gene primer amplification. Libraries were prepared by immunoSEQ multiplex PCR; TCRdb keeps only in-frame clonotypes and omits some of them. Clone size and the V and J calls come from that table; the DNA yielded D and trimming. The sample contains 97,000 or so clones, roughly 84% of which appear only once. The sequenced sample was peripheral blood. This TCR was recovered from a human donor in a cohort sampled during active COVID-19. The chain links TRBV4-2 to TRBJ1-1; the match to TRBD1 covers 7 bases. For the CDR3, the DNA is TGTGCCAGCAGCCACCCCGGGACAGCGAACACTGAAGCTTTCTTT. Its protein product is CASSHPGTANTEAFF.